Each of the 16 T cell receptor beta chains below was sequenced from the same sample in a study of CD8+ T cells in alopecia areata. The authors extracted RNA and reverse transcribed it into cDNA as the sequencing template. Using immunoSEQ multiplex PCR, the repertoire was profiled, and TCRdb retains in-frame clones only, with some absent. The profile shows 90,000 to 120,000 clones, under 65% of them singletons. Source material: NKG2D-low CD8+ T cells sorted from blood. These receptors came from a human donor with alopecia areata.

The chain joins TRBV5-1 to TRBJ2-1, with 7 positions matching TRBD2. CDR1 is SGHRS and CDR2 is YFSETQ in the germline V gene. There are 17 residues in the CDR3. V gave up 0 bases and J gave up 5 bases; unmatched junction bases: 11. The CDR3 sequence: CASSLVIGGRNDNEQFF. Here the CDR3 DNA reads TGCGCCAGCAGCTTGGTTATCGGCGGGAGAAATGACAATGAGCAGTTCTTC.

The chain carries TRBV4-1 and TRBJ1-5; D uncertain. V was pared by 3 bases and J by 2 bases, with 11 bases between. CDR1 MGHRA and CDR2 YSYEKL come from the germline V gene. This CDR3 has 15 amino acids. As DNA, the CDR3 is TGCGCCAGCAGCCAGATACACGGGGGCAATCAGCCCCAGCATTTT. Residues: CASSQIHGGNQPQHF.

In this sample, this clone turned up once. The chain combines TRBV27 with TRBJ1-2; no firm D call. CDR3 length: 13 amino acids. V dropped 3 bases and J dropped 4 bases, with 9 bases sitting between them. Germline V gene lookup returns CDR1 MNHEY and CDR2 SMNVEV (reference sequence). In DNA, the CDR3 is TGTGCCAGCAGTTTGGGGAGAACCTATGGCTACACCTTC. Translating gives CASSLGRTYGYTF.

This clone was observed a few times. V gene TRBV23-1 combines with J gene TRBJ2-4, with 7 bases matching TRBD2. TRBV23-1 is recorded as an ORF, its role being uncertain. With 2 bases clipped from V and 1 base from J, the junction kept 14 bases outside the gene matches. The CDR3 consists of 19 residues. The CDR3 nucleotides read TGCGCCAGCAGTCAAATCTCACACGCCAGCGGGATGGCCAAAAACATTCAGTACTTC. Translated: CASSQISHASGMAKNIQYF.

The CDR3 region has the DNA TGTGCCAGCGGACAGGGGAGCAAAAACATTCAGTACTTC. Its translation is CASGQGSKNIQYF. This rearrangement joins TRBV7-9 to TRBJ2-4, with 9 bases that match TRBD1. The CDR3 runs 13 residues. Germline V lookup: CDR1 SEHNR, CDR2 FQNEAQ (reference sequence). V was clipped by 8 bases and J by 3 bases; unmatched bases: 2.

The chain couples TRBV4-1 to TRBJ2-1; TRBD1 agrees at 8 bases. This CDR3 comprises 16 residues. Germline CDR1 reads MGHRA; CDR2 reads YSYEKL. The J segment lost 7 bases and the V segment lost 4 bases, leaving 12 bases of the junction unmatched. The CDR3 nucleotides are TGCGCCAGCAGCCCGGTTCCGGGACAGGTTTCGAATGAGCAGTTCTTC. This encodes CASSPVPGQVSNEQFF.

The table lists this clone with a few counts. The chain is built from TRBV19 and TRBJ2-7; D is ambiguous. CDR1 LNHDA and CDR2 SQIVND come from the germline V gene (reference sequence). This CDR3 region has 14 residues. The V end was cut by 1 base, the J end by 5 bases, with 12 bases between. CDR3 in amino acids: CASSIGVSLNEQYF. In DNA form, the CDR3 reads TGTGCCAGTAGTATAGGGGTTTCATTGAACGAGCAGTACTTC.

A few counts support this clone. The chain employs TRBV18 and TRBJ2-5; the D call may be TRBD1 or TRBD2 (6 bases each). CDR1 is KGHSH and CDR2 is LQKENI in the germline V gene. V lost 2 bases to trimming and J lost 5 bases, with 12 bases between them. The CDR3 covers 14 residues. The CDR3 DNA follows: TGTGCCAGCTCACCATTCGGGGGCGCGGAGACCCAGTACTTC. It encodes CASSPFGGAETQYF.

This clone was counted at least ten times. This chain links TRBV5-1 with TRBJ1-1; no firm D call. The CDR3 covers 12 residues. Trimming stripped 3 bases from V and 1 base from J, with 4 bases between. CDR1 and CDR2 (germline): SGHRS, YFSETQ. CDR3 residues: CASSWGNTEAFF. CDR3 nucleotide sequence: TGCGCCAGCAGCTGGGGGAACACTGAAGCTTTCTTT.

The chain joins TRBV28 to TRBJ2-7; no definite D call. CDR3 size: 10 residues. V lost 8 bases, J lost 6 bases, and 8 bases lay in between. Germline V gives CDR1 MDHEN, CDR2 SYDVKM. The CDR3 nucleotides read TGTGCCAGCCAGTTGGGCGAGCAGTACTTC. Protein product: CASQLGEQYF.

This sequence joins TRBV6-5 and TRBJ2-7; D may be TRBD1 or TRBD2 (5 bases each). Germline V CDR1 and CDR2: MNHEY, SVGAGI. V was pared by 1 base and J by 0 bases, with 7 bases between. The CDR3 consists of 14 residues. The CDR3 DNA sequence: TGTGCCAGCAGTTACTTGGGGGACTCCTACGAGCAGTACTTC. Residues: CASSYLGDSYEQYF.

The V call is TRBV6-1, the J call TRBJ2-7, with 7 bases lining up with TRBD2. Germline assignment: CDR1 MNHNS and CDR2 SASEGT. Unmatched junction bases numbered 5, after V lost 6 bases and J lost 0 bases. There are 14 residues in the CDR3. The CDR3 coding sequence is TGTGCCAGCAGCGACCGGGGGGTCTCCTACGAGCAGTACTTC. The encoded protein is CASSDRGVSYEQYF.

This chain uses TRBV27 with TRBJ2-7; D tentatively fits TRBD1 or TRBD2 (5 bases each). The V and J ends lost 1 base and 6 bases respectively, with 7 bases between them. Germline CDR1 reads MNHEY; CDR2 reads SMNVEV (reference sequence). The CDR3 is 12 residues long. This chain's CDR3 is CASSLWGSEQYF. The DNA of the CDR3 is TGTGCCAGCAGTTTATGGGGGTCCGAGCAGTACTTC.

This rearrangement joins TRBV27 to TRBJ1-1, with 8 bases matching TRBD1. V gave up 7 bases and J gave up 0 bases; unmatched junction bases: 7. This CDR3 has 15 residues. Germline CDR1 is MNHEY and CDR2 is SMNVEV (reference sequence). The CDR3 DNA is TGTGCCAGCACAGGGGGCCCACTCATGAACACTGAAGCTTTCTTT. It is translated as CASTGGPLMNTEAFF.

The CDR3 here is CASSPPRGANVLTF. The CDR3 DNA is TGTGCCAGCAGCCCCCCCCGGGGGGCCAACGTCCTGACTTTC. The genes are TRBV13 and TRBJ2-6; D uncertain. This CDR3 is built from 14 residues. The germline V gene has CDR1 PRHDT and CDR2 FYEKMQ (reference sequence). Trimming shortened V by 5 bases and J by 4 bases, and 9 bases separated the two germline ends.

This chain links TRBV5-1 with TRBJ2-1, with a possible D match to TRBD1 (5 bases). Trimming took 0 bases from V and 8 from J, leaving 9 bases between them. CDR3 size: 13 residues. CDR1 is SGHRS, CDR2 YFSETQ, per germline. The CDR3 loop reads CASSLELGDEQFF. The DNA for the CDR3 is TGCGCCAGCAGCTTGGAATTAGGGGATGAGCAGTTCTTC.